These 29 T cell receptor beta chains originate from one sample sequenced in a study of T cells in tumors after PD-1 blockade. Only in-frame clones appear in the TCRdb table, and some are missing; sequencing was by immunoSEQ multiplex PCR. The table lists about 60,000 clones, approximately 79% of them singletons. This specimen consisted of PBMCs, obtained after anti-PD-1 treatment. The receptor set was obtained from a human donor with basal cell carcinoma.

This clone appeared once. The gene calls are TRBV7-2 and TRBJ1-2; D unclear. This CDR3 is 13 amino acids long. In germline, CDR1 is SGHTA, CDR2 FQGNSA. Trimming took off 1 base at V and 4 bases at J, with 7 bases between the two ends. CDR3 DNA: TGTGCCAGCAGCTTAGATAGCTTCTATGGCTACACCTTC. Residues: CASSLDSFYGYTF.

The chain uses TRBV4-1 and TRBJ1-3; the match to TRBD1 covers 12 bases. From germline, CDR1 is MGHRA and CDR2 YSYEKL. The V segment lost 1 base and the J segment 5 bases; nucleotides outside the gene matches: 3. CDR3 length: 16 amino acids. DNA of the CDR3: TGCGCCAGCAGCCAAGGAGGGACAGGGGGCAGAAACACCATATATTTT. This encodes CASSQGGTGGRNTIYF.

The chain uses TRBV5-1 and TRBJ2-2, with 11 positions matching TRBD2. The CDR3 totals 20 residues. V was clipped by 3 bases and J by 5 bases; unmatched bases: 18. The germline V gene has CDR1 SGHRS and CDR2 YFSETQ. CDR3: CASSSRILTSGGMGTGELFF. The CDR3 coding sequence is TGCGCCAGCAGCTCTCGAATATTAACTAGCGGGGGAATGGGGACCGGGGAGCTGTTTTTT. Combining the CDR3 with reference TRBV5-1 and TRBJ2-2 gives the whole variable domain KAGVTQTPRYLIKTRGQQVTLSCSPISGHRSVSWYQQTPGQGLQFLFEYFSETQRNKGNFPGRFSGRQFSNSRSEMNVSTLELGDSALYLCASSSRILTSGGMGTGELFFGEGSRLTVL.

The table lists this clone with a count of one. The rearrangement links TRBV10-3 to TRBJ2-7; 7 nucleotides agree with TRBD2. The CDR3 is 12 amino acids. Germline V gives CDR1 ENHRY, CDR2 SYGVKD. Trimming took 10 bases from V and 4 from J; bases not matched to a gene: 7. The CDR3 here is CATDRGGYEQYF. In DNA, the CDR3 is TGTGCCACAGACCGGGGAGGGTACGAGCAGTACTTC.

The chain couples TRBV5-4 to TRBJ2-2, with TRBD1 as a possible D gene (6 bases). Germline loops: CDR1 SGHNT, CDR2 YYREEE (reference sequence). This CDR3 is built from 15 residues. Deletions cut 3 bases from V and 0 bases from J, with 9 bases between. CDR3 amino acids: CASSSGTSNTGELFF. CDR3 nucleotide sequence: TGTGCCAGCAGCTCCGGGACATCGAACACCGGGGAGCTGTTTTTT. The full variable domain, rest sourced from reference TRBV5-4 and TRBJ2-2, is ETGVTQSPTHLIKTRGQQVTLRCSSQSGHNTVSWYQQALGQGPQFIFQYYREEENGRGNFPPRFSGLQFPNYSSELNVNALELDDSALYLCASSSGTSNTGELFFGEGSRLTVL.

V gene TRBV2 combines with J gene TRBJ2-5; tentatively, D is TRBD1 (6 bases). Deletions cut 7 bases from V and 4 bases from J, with 16 bases between. Germline V lookup: CDR1 SNHLY, CDR2 FYNNEI. This CDR3 spans 14 amino acids. The CDR3 bases are TGTGCCAGCAATTCAGGACAGATGGGAGAGACCCAGTACTTC. Protein product: CASNSGQMGETQYF.

The V gene is TRBV7-9, the J gene TRBJ2-3; D uncertain. CDR3 size: 13 residues. Trimming stripped 3 bases from V and 4 bases from J, with 8 bases between. CDR1 and CDR2 (germline): SEHNR, FQNEAQ (reference sequence). The DNA of the CDR3 is TGTGCCAGCAGCTTCACAGAAGCAGATACGCAGTATTTT. Its protein is CASSFTEADTQYF.

The rearrangement uses TRBV7-9 and TRBJ2-7, with 7 bases identical to TRBD1. This CDR3 contains 14 residues. From germline, CDR1 is SEHNR and CDR2 FQNEAQ (reference sequence). Losses at the gene ends were 3 bases for V and 0 bases for J; bases not matched to a gene: 2. The CDR3 region has the DNA TGTGCCAGCAGCTTGGACAGGAGCTCCTACGAGCAGTACTTC. Amino acid sequence: CASSLDRSSYEQYF.

The chain combines TRBV7-9 with TRBJ2-5; 10 positions agree with TRBD1. The CDR3 length is 14 residues. Germline CDR1 is SEHNR and CDR2 is FQNEAQ (reference sequence). Trimming cost V 3 bases and J 3 bases; bases outside gene matches: 1. The CDR3 DNA reads TGTGCCAGCAGCTTGACAGGGGGCGAAGAGACCCAGTACTTC. Its protein is CASSLTGGEETQYF.

The chain uses TRBV24-1 and TRBJ2-3; a possible D gene is TRBD1 (6 bases). Germline lookup yields CDR1 KGHDR and CDR2 SFDVKD. The CDR3 is 16 amino acids. V shed 3 bases and J shed 2 bases, with 14 bases lying between them. CDR3 coding DNA: TGTGCCACCAGTGATGGGGGCAGGGGTTACACAGATACGCAGTATTTT. This codes for CATSDGGRGYTDTQYF.

The chain recombines TRBV9 with TRBJ1-6; D possibly corresponds to TRBD1 (5 bases). Germline CDR1 SGDLS, CDR2 YYNGEE. The CDR3 is 14 amino acids. The V gene lost 5 bases and the J gene lost 5 bases, with 11 bases spanning the gap. In nucleotides, the CDR3 is TGTGCCAGCAGACCAGGACATAATAATTCACCCCTCCACTTT. Protein: CASRPGHNNSPLHF. The whole variable domain, filled in from reference TRBV9 and TRBJ1-6, reads DSGVTQTPKHLITATGQRVTLRCSPRSGDLSVYWYQQSLDQGLQFLIQYYNGEERAKGNILERFSAQQFPDLHSELNLSSLELGDSALYFCASRPGHNNSPLHFGNGTRLTVT.

There are a few counts of this clone. The V and J genes are TRBV4-1 and TRBJ2-7, with a possible D match to TRBD1 (7 bases). V shed 1 base and J shed 2 bases, with 12 bases lying between them. The germline CDR1 and CDR2 sequences are MGHRA and YSYEKL. The CDR3 loop spans 15 amino acids. CDR3 DNA sequence: TGCGCCAGCAGCCAAGGCGGGACAGCGACCTACGAGCAGTACTTC. It codes for CASSQGGTATYEQYF.

The J gene is TRBJ1-1, the V gene TRBV6-5, with D perhaps TRBD1 (6 bases). V dropped 5 bases and J dropped 7 bases, with 11 bases sitting between them. Germline V CDR1 and CDR2: MNHEY, SVGAGI. There are 12 residues in the CDR3. CDR3 region: CASSHGQIEAFF. The CDR3, as DNA: TGTGCCAGCAGTCACGGACAGATTGAAGCTTTCTTT.

The genes are TRBV7-9 and TRBJ1-1; 8 nucleotides agree with TRBD1. The germline gives CDR1 SEHNR, CDR2 FQNEAQ (reference sequence). The CDR3 loop spans 14 amino acids. With V trimmed by 5 bases and J by 1 base, 3 bases remained unmatched. The CDR3: CASSKGQENTEAFF. The CDR3 DNA reads as TGTGCCAGCAGCAAGGGACAGGAGAACACTGAAGCTTTCTTT.

J is TRBJ2-4 and V is TRBV5-6, with 9 bases fitting TRBD1. Per the germline V gene, CDR1 is SGHDT and CDR2 is YYEEEE. The CDR3 runs to 15 residues. The V segment lost 4 bases and the J segment 3 bases; nucleotides outside the gene matches: 5. In DNA form, the CDR3 reads TGTGCCAGCAGCGCAGGGGGACAGGGCAAAAACATTCAGTACTTC. Its protein is CASSAGGQGKNIQYF.

The CDR3: CASSPVQGGTEAFF. CDR3 nucleotide sequence: TGTGCCAGCTCACCAGTGCAGGGGGGCACTGAAGCTTTCTTT. The chain recombines TRBV18 with TRBJ1-1; 7 bases match TRBD1. CDR1 KGHSH and CDR2 LQKENI come from the germline V gene. This CDR3 spans 14 amino acids. V dropped 2 bases and J dropped 4; count of bases not matched to a gene: 4.

V gene TRBV6-5 combines with J gene TRBJ2-7; 8 bases agree with TRBD1. This CDR3 contains 14 residues. Germline V lookup: CDR1 MNHEY, CDR2 SVGAGI. V lost 5 bases to trimming and J lost 7 bases; unmatched junction nucleotides: 10. The CDR3 spells CASSKSDRAGEQYF. The DNA of the CDR3 is TGTGCCAGCAGTAAATCGGACAGGGCGGGAGAGCAGTACTTC.

The CDR3 is CASSLAGTGDGYTF. The CDR3 DNA reads TGTGCCAGCAGCTTAGCGGGGACAGGGGATGGCTACACCTTC. V is TRBV7-6 and J is TRBJ1-2; 10 bases align to TRBD1. The germline CDR1 and CDR2 sequences are SGHVS and FNYEAQ. This CDR3 has 14 residues. V shed 0 bases and J 6 bases; nucleotides not matched to a gene: 1.

A single count supports this clone. The chain employs TRBV7-9 and TRBJ1-1, with D maybe TRBD1 (6 bases). Germline-derived CDR1 and CDR2 are SEHNR and FQNEAQ (reference sequence). The CDR3 is 16 amino acids. Trimming pared 2 bases from V and 0 bases from J, leaving 13 bases between. The CDR3 spells CASSLQQGSMNTEAFF. The CDR3 DNA reads as TGTGCCAGCAGCTTACAACAGGGCTCCATGAACACTGAAGCTTTCTTT.

J is TRBJ1-1 and V is TRBV15; D is undetermined. V was shortened by 1 base and J by 2 bases, with 8 bases between the two germline ends. This CDR3 is 14 amino acids long. CDR1 and CDR2 (germline): LNHNV, YYDKDF (reference sequence). The chain's CDR3 is CATSRAGFNTEAFF. The CDR3 coding sequence is TGTGCCACCAGCAGAGCGGGGTTCAACACTGAAGCTTTCTTT.

The chain combines TRBV3-1 (or the pseudogene TRBV3-2) with TRBJ1-3; D not certain. The CDR3 runs to 15 residues. The V gene lost 4 bases and the J gene lost 0 bases, with 10 bases spanning the gap. Germline CDR1 LGHDT, CDR2 YNNKEL (reference sequence). CDR3 loop: CASSPGDVSGNTIYF. The CDR3 nucleotides read TGTGCCAGCAGCCCGGGCGACGTCTCTGGAAACACCATATATTTT.

This clone has a handful of counts. V and J are TRBV2 and TRBJ1-5; TRBD1 matches 10 bases. Trimming removed 6 bases from V and 0 bases from J; junction bases left unmatched: 26. CDR1 SNHLY and CDR2 FYNNEI come from the germline V gene. CDR3 size: 23 residues. The CDR3 spells CASSLAGTGVSGWYTGSNQPQHF. The CDR3 DNA is TGTGCCAGCAGCCTCGCCGGGACAGGGGTCTCTGGCTGGTATACGGGTAGCAATCAGCCCCAGCATTTT.

The chain carries TRBV20-1 and TRBJ1-2; perhaps TRBD1 as D (5 bases). Trimming left V 4 bases short and J 5 bases short, with 5 bases between. This CDR3 is 10 amino acids long. CDR1 and CDR2 from the germline V gene are DFQATT and SNEGSKA (reference sequence). The CDR3 region has the DNA TGCAGTGCTACAGGGTATGGCTACACCTTC. The encoded protein is CSATGYGYTF.

The chain joins TRBV3-1 (or the pseudogene TRBV3-2) to TRBJ2-7; the D gene could be TRBD1 or TRBD2 (5 bases each). This CDR3 has 14 residues. The germline V and J ends were trimmed by 2 bases and 2 bases, with 10 bases remaining between them. The germline gives CDR1 LGHDT, CDR2 YNNKEL (reference sequence). The CDR3 reads CASSQFGGAYEQYF. The CDR3 DNA is TGTGCCAGCAGCCAATTTGGGGGAGCCTACGAGCAGTACTTC.

This clone was seen once. CDR3 sequence reads: CASRLVQGKYEQYF. For the CDR3, the DNA is TGTGCCAGCAGATTGGTACAGGGGAAATACGAGCAGTACTTC. The chain joins TRBV2 to TRBJ2-7, with 7 bases aligning to TRBD1. In germline, CDR1 is SNHLY, CDR2 FYNNEI. Trimming removed 6 bases from V and 4 bases from J; junction bases left unmatched: 9. The CDR3 length is 14 residues.

The chain recombines TRBV7-4 with TRBJ2-5, with D tentatively TRBD1 (6 bases). Germline V gene sequence: CDR1 SGHVT, CDR2 SQSDAQ. V was shortened by 7 bases and J by 5 bases, with 23 bases between the two germline ends. The CDR3 is 16 amino acids. CDR3 residues: CASIPPPTGMCETQYF. In DNA form, the CDR3 reads TGTGCCAGCATCCCACCCCCCACAGGGATGTGTGAGACCCAGTACTTC.

V is TRBV19 and J is TRBJ1-5; D gene uncertain. From germline, CDR1 is LNHDA and CDR2 SQIVND (reference sequence). The CDR3 loop spans 15 amino acids. Trimming left V 4 bases short and J 0 bases short, with 10 bases between. For the CDR3, the DNA is TGTGCCAGTAGTACCGACAAGTATAGCAATCAGCCCCAGCATTTT. It translates to CASSTDKYSNQPQHF.

The rearrangement links TRBV6-1 to TRBJ2-7, with TRBD1 matching over 8 bases. This CDR3 has 16 residues. Germline V gene sequence: CDR1 MNHNS, CDR2 SASEGT. The V segment lost 5 bases and the J segment 4 bases; nucleotides outside the gene matches: 13. The CDR3 region is CASSQGSGQGSYEQYF. The CDR3 bases are TGTGCCAGCAGTCAAGGGTCTGGACAGGGTAGTTACGAGCAGTACTTC.

In DNA form, the CDR3 reads TGTGCCAGCAGCCAATACACGGGATATGGCTACACCTTC. It yields the protein CASSQYTGYGYTF. The chain employs TRBV14 and TRBJ1-2; no clear D gene. Trimming left V 2 bases short and J 5 bases short, with 9 bases between. Germline values: CDR1 SGHDN, CDR2 FVKESK. This CDR3 is 13 amino acids long.